These T cell receptor beta chains were read from a single sample in a study of blood T cell repertoires in COVID-19. Repertoires were generated with immunoSEQ multiplex PCR, while TCRdb's copy carries only in-frame clones and drops some. The sample has 250,000 to 300,000 clones; approximately 88% are singletons. Sequences were obtained from peripheral blood. The receptors originated from a woman aged 25 to 39 who had recovered from COVID-19. Each CDR3 is given with its conserved first and last residue. D genes are given only for firm matches. Not all rows give a size; the values are once, few, many and, for expanded clones, a class.

V	size	length	J	D	DNA	CDR3
TRBV5-4	NA	17	TRBJ2-1	TRBD2	TGTGCCAGCAGCGATACCCGAACTAGCGGGGGGGCCGGTGAGCAGTTCTTC	CASSDTRTSGGAGEQFF
TRBV24-1	NA	15	TRBJ2-5	TRBD2	TGTGCCACCGCAGGGACTACAGAGAGGGGTGAGACCCAGTACTTC	CATAGTTERGETQYF
TRBV12-3/TRBV12-4	NA	13	TRBJ1-2	TRBD1	TGTGCCAGCAGTGCGACAGGGGGCCATGGCTACACCTTC	CASSATGGHGYTF
TRBV7-8	NA	15	TRBJ1-2	NA	TGTGCCAGCAGCTTAGGAGGGTCGGGGAACTATGGCTACACCTTC	CASSLGGSGNYGYTF
TRBV19	NA	11	TRBJ2-2	NA	TGTGCCAGTACCCAGACCGGGGAGCTGTTTTTT	CASTQTGELFF
TRBV4-2	NA	15	TRBJ2-7	TRBD1	TGTGCCAGCAGCCAGGGAACCGGGACAGGTTACGAGCAGTACTTC	CASSQGTGTGYEQYF
TRBV27	NA	14	TRBJ2-7	NA	TGTGCCAGCATGACAGGGTGGGGGACTCACGAGCAGTACTTC	CASMTGWGTHEQYF
TRBV28	few	14	TRBJ1-4	NA	TGTGCCAGCAGTCACGGGACTGGTGGCGAAAAACTGTTTTTT	CASSHGTGGEKLFF
TRBV18	NA	17	TRBJ1-4	TRBD1	TGTGCCAGCTCGCAACGACAGGGGGGTGCAACTAATGAAAAACTGTTTTTT	CASSQRQGGATNEKLFF
TRBV14	NA	15	TRBJ2-5	NA	TGTGCCAGCAGCCAAGACCTTCAACCGGGGGAGACCCAGTACTTC	CASSQDLQPGETQYF
TRBV16	once	15	TRBJ1-4	TRBD1	TGTGCCAGCAGCCACTCCCAGGGGGCGGGTGAAAAACTGTTTTTT	CASSHSQGAGEKLFF
TRBV29-1	NA	13	TRBJ1-6	NA	TGCAGCGTTGCTGCAGGGAATAATTCACCCCTCCACTTT	CSVAAGNNSPLHF
TRBV20-1	NA	14	TRBJ2-2	TRBD2	TGCAGTGCTAGTGCTCGGGGGGGAGCCGGGGAGCTGTTTTTT	CSASARGGAGELFF
TRBV4-2	NA	16	TRBJ1-6	NA	TGTGCCAGCAGCCCACAGGCAAGCTCCTATAATTCACCCCTCCACTTT	CASSPQASSYNSPLHF
TRBV24-1	NA	18	TRBJ2-6	TRBD1	TGTGCCACCAGTCCGGCTGCGGGACAGGGGCCTGGGGCCAACGTCCTGACTTTC	CATSPAAGQGPGANVLTF
TRBV21-1	NA	19	TRBJ2-3	NA	TGTGCCAGCAGCAAAGCCCAACAGGGGGGGTCTGGTGGCACAGATACGCAGTATTTT	CASSKAQQGGSGGTDTQYF
TRBV24-1	NA	16	TRBJ2-1	NA	TGTGCCACCAGTGATTCCTCGGGACTGGAGTACAATGAGCAGTTCTTC	CATSDSSGLEYNEQFF
TRBV7-8	NA	20	TRBJ1-2	NA	TGTGCCAGCAGCTTAGAATTTACAGCCTCCCACATATTCAGCGGATATGGCTACACCTTC	CASSLEFTASHIFSGYGYTF
TRBV5-1	few	14	TRBJ2-3	NA	TGCGCCAGCAGCTTGGGACAGAACACAGATACGCAGTATTTT	CASSLGQNTDTQYF
TRBV5-4	NA	15	TRBJ1-3	NA	TGTGCCAGCAGCTTGGGGGGGCACACTGGAAACACCATATATTTT	CASSLGGHTGNTIYF
TRBV24-1	NA	16	TRBJ2-3	NA	TGTGCCACCAGTGATGGACAAGGAGCACTCACAGATACGCAGTATTTT	CATSDGQGALTDTQYF
TRBV13	NA	16	TRBJ2-1	TRBD2	TGTGCCAGCAGCAAATTAGCGGGGGGGCGATACAATGAGCAGTTCTTC	CASSKLAGGRYNEQFF
TRBV9	NA	14	TRBJ1-6	NA	TGTGCCAGCAGCGTAGACAGGTCCGATTCACCCCTCCACTTT	CASSVDRSDSPLHF